These T cell receptor beta chains were read from a single sample in a study of cytomegalovirus exposure and HLA in healthy donors. Generated by immunoSEQ multiplex PCR, the TCRdb table keeps only in-frame clones and is missing some. The sample holds a few hundred thousand clones, about nine tenths seen once. Sample: PBMCs. Source of these receptors: a woman under 30 in good health and CMV-seronegative. Both conserved end residues are trimmed from each CDR3. Clone size is given for some rows only: seen once, a few or many times, or a class if the clone is expanded.

ASSPGLGAHTEAF,-,TRBV9
ASRPTSGSNEQF,-,TRBV6-6
AISERQEAF,-,TRBV10-3
ASSSQGALWDRGRTEAF,once,TRBV5-1
ASSSSSGLSGRVDNEQF,-,TRBV11-2
ASSLVLAGVGEQF,-,TRBV7-2
ASSLEGGPNTEAF,-,TRBV5-1
ASSLGQNTGELF,-,TRBV11-2
ASSTLGTGGTYGYT,once,TRBV19
ASSPQEAEQF,-,TRBV5-1
ASQPRYFYNEQF,-,TRBV2
ASSQEVLDRVGGYT,-,TRBV4-3
ATSREVVVNEQF,-,TRBV15
AWSRAPGQGAVDTQY,-,TRBV30
ASSAEGSGGPETQY,-,TRBV9
ASSQEEGRFSYNEQF,-,TRBV4-1
SVKTGGGYNEQF,-,TRBV29-1
ASRLRGAQSNQPQH,-,TRBV19
ASSFNLEAQH,-,TRBV7-3